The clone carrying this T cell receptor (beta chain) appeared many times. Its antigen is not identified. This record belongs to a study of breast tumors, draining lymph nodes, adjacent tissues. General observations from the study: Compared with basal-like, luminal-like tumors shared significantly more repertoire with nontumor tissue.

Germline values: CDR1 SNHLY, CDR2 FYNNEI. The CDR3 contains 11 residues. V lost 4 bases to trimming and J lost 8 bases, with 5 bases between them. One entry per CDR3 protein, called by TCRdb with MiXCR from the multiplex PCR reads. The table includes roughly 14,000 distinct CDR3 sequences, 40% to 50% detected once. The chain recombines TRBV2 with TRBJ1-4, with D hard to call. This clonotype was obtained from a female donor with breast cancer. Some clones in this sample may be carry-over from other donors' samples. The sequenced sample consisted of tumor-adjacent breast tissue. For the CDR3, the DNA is TGTGCCAGCAGTGCGTACGAAAAACTGTTTTTT. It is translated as CASSAYEKLFF.